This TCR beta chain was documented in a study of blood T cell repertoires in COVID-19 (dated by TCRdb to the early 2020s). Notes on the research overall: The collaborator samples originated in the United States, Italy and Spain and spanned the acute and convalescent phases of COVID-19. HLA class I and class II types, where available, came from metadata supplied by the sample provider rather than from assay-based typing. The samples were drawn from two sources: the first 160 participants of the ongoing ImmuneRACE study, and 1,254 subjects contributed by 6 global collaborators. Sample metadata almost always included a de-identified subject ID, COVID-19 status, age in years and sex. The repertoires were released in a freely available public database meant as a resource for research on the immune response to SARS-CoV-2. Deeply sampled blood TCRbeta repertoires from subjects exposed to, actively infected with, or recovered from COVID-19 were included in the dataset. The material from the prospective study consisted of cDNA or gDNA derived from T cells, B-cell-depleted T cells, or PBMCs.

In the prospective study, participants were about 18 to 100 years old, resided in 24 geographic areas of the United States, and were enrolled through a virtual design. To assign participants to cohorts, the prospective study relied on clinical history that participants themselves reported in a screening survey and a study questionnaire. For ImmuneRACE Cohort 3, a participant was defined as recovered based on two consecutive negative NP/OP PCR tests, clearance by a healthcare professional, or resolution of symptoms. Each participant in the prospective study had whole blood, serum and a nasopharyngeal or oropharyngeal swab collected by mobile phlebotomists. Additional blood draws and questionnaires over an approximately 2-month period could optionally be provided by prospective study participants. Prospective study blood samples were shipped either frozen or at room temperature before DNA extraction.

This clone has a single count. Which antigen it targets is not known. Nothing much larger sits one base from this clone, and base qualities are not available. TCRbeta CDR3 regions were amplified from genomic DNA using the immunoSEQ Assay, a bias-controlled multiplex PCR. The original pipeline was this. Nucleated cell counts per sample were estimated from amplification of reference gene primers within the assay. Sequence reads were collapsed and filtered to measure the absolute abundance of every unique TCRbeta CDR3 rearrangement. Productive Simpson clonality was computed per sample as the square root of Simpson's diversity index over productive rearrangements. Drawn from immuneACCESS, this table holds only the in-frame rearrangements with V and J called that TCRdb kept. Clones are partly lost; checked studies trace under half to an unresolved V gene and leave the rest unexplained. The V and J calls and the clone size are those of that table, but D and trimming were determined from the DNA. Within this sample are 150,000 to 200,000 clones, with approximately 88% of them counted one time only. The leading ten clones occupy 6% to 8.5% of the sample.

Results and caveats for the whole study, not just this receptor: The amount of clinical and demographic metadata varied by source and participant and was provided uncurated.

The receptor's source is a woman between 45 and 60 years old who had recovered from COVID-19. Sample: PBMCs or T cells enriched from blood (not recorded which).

The sequence in DNA is TGTGCCAGCAGCTTATCGACCGGGACTAGCCATGAGCAGTTCTTC. It translates to CASSLSTGTSHEQFF. The chain joins TRBV7-2 to TRBJ2-1, with TRBD2 matching 9 junction bases. Trimming removed 2 bases from V and 8 bases from J; the gene matches leave 7 bases unexplained. CDR1 and CDR2 (SGHTA, FQGNSA) derive from the germline V gene. Including the terminal cysteine and phenylalanine, the CDR3 comprises 15 residues. The retained sequence is limited to the CDR3, 45 bases, with the frame set at the first base. The entire variable domain, with the stretches around the CDR3 drawn from the reference TRBV7-2 and TRBJ2-1 proteins, is GAGVSQSPSNKVTEKGKDVELRCDPISGHTALYWYRQSLGQGLEFLIYFQGNSAPDKSGLPSDRFSAERTGGSVSTLTIQRTQQEDSAVYLCASSLSTGTSHEQFFGPGTRLTVL.